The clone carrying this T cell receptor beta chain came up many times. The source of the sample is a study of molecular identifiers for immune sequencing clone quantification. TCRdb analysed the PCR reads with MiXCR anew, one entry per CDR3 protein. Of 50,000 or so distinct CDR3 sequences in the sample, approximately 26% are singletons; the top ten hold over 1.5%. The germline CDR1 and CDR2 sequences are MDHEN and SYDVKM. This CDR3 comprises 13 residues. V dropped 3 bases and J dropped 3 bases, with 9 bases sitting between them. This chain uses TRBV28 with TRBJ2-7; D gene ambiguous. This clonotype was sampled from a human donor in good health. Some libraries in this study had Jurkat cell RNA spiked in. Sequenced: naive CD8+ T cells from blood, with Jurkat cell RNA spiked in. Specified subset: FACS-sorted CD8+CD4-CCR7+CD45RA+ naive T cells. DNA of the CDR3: TGTGCCAGCAGTTTTGAGAACGGCTACGAGCAGTACTTC. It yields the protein CASSFENGYEQYF. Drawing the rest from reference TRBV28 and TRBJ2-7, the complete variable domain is DVKVTQSSRYLVKRTGEKVFLECVQDMDHENMFWYRQDPGLGLRLIYFSYDVKMKEKGDIPEGYSVSREKKERFSLILESASTNQTSMYLCASSFENGYEQYFGPGTRLTVT.